This record looks at one T cell receptor (beta chain) sequence and its context. Its antigen is undetermined. Using immunoSEQ multiplex PCR, the repertoire was profiled, and TCRdb retains in-frame clones only, with some absent. The sample consists of around 100,000 clones, about 90% of them appearing once. These data belong to a study of graft-versus-host responses after intestinal transplantation. Study-wide context: Induction using anti-thymocyte globulin, followed by tacrolimus and steroids for around 3 years, was given to all recipients.

The CDR3 length is 13 residues. Per the germline V gene, CDR1 is MNHNS and CDR2 is SASEGT. The germline V and J ends were trimmed by 6 bases and 2 bases, with 10 bases remaining between them. The chain couples TRBV6-1 to TRBJ2-5, with a weak D call TRBD2 (5 bases). The source is a human donor who received an intestinal transplant. The sample was unstimulated CD4+ T cells sorted from spleen or lymph node cells, taken before intestinal transplant. In DNA form, the CDR3 reads TGTGCCAGCAGGCGGGCCCCGCAAGAGACCCAGTACTTC. Its protein product is CASRRAPQETQYF.